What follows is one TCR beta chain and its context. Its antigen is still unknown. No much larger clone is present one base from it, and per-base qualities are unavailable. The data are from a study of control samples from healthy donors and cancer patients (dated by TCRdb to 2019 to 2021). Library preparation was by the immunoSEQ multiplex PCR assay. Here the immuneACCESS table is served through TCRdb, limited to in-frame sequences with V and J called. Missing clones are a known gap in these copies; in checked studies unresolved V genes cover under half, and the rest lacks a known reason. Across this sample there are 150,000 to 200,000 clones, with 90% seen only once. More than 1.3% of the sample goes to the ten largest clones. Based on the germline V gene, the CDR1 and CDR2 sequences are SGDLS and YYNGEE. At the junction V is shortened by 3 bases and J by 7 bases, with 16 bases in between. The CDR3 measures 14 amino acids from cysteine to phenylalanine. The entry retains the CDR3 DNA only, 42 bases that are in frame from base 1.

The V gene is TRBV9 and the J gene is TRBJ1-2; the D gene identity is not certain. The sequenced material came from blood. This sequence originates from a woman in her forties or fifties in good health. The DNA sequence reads TGTGCCAGCAGCGGACACCTGGGCCTCGGTGGCTACACCTTC. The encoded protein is CASSGHLGLGGYTF.